This note documents a single TCR beta chain sequence. As yet, its antigen is unknown. The sample comes from a study of cytomegalovirus exposure and HLA in healthy donors. Overall study context: An earlier analysis identified 117 million unique TCR beta sequences in 150 million to 200 million T cells. Study-wide results and limits: Excluded were some V segments that proved indistinguishable, including TRBV6-2 and TRBV6-3. Presence/absence analyses took donor sequencing depth as roughly uniform.

This PCR relied on a set of 60 Vbeta primers and 13 Jbeta primers. Here immunoSEQ multiplex PCR was the method, and the copy in TCRdb shows in-frame clones only, minus some. Of roughly 80,000 clones detected, approximately 57% appear once; the ten largest clones hold approximately 5.4%. Healthy bone marrow donors made up the cohort. Germline CDR1 is SNHLY and CDR2 is FYNNEI. The CDR3 has 14 residues. V was clipped by 7 bases and J by 4 bases; unmatched bases: 3. This TCR derives from a man aged 30 to 45 in good health and CMV-seropositive. This chain connects TRBV2 to TRBJ1-5; TRBD1 matches 11 bases. The sample was PBMCs. The CDR3 region has the DNA TGTGCCAGCAAGGGGACAGGGGGGAATCAGCCCCAGCATTTT. This translates into CASKGTGGNQPQHF.